Reported below is one T cell receptor beta chain. Other DNA sequences of this sample code for an identical CDR3. Using immunoSEQ multiplex PCR, the repertoire was profiled, and TCRdb retains in-frame clones only, with some absent. Of 200,000 to 250,000 clones listed, approximately 86% were seen once; the top ten hold 3% to 4%. This entry comes from a study of blood T cell repertoires in COVID-19. There are 13 residues in the CDR3. Germline values: CDR1 SGHTA, CDR2 FQGNSA. V lost 1 base, J lost 7 bases, and 10 bases lay in between. Sequencing was done on a sample of peripheral blood. The origin of this receptor is an elderly woman with acute or convalescent COVID-19. The J gene is TRBJ1-2, the V gene TRBV7-2; a possible D gene is TRBD1 (5 bases). The CDR3 DNA sequence: TGTGCCAGCAGCTTAGAGGGGCGGGGTGGCTACACCTTC. Residues: CASSLEGRGGYTF.